The 9 T cell receptor beta chains below come from one sample, sequenced in a study of synovial regulatory T cells in juvenile arthritis. This table comes from immunoSEQ multiplex PCR, and its TCRdb copy is limited to in-frame clones, with some not included. The sample holds more than 2,000 clones. Synovial fluid was collected with matched peripheral blood from each patient with active arthritis. Sequenced sample: Treg cells from the synovium. These receptors were obtained from a donor aged 2-30 years with juvenile idiopathic arthritis.

This clone is called medium-sized based on its frequency. The chain employs TRBV5-6 and TRBJ1-1; the D gene TCRdb calls, TRBD1, cannot be checked with no DNA. In germline, CDR1 is SGHDT, CDR2 YYEEEE. The CDR3 runs 16 residues. Only the protein is on record. Here the CDR3 reads CASSLGGQGAVTEAFF. The full variable domain, in which reference TRBV5-6 and TRBJ1-1 provide the parts outside the CDR3, is DAGVTQSPTHLIKTRGQQVTLRCSPKSGHDTVSWYQQALGQGPQFIFQYYEEEERQRGNFPDRFSGHQFPNYSSELNVNALLLGDSALYLCASSLGGQGAVTEAFFGQGTRLTVV.

The genes are TRBV28 and TRBJ2-6; TCRdb selects TRBD1, and the lack of DNA leaves this call unchecked. The CDR3 spans 16 residues. No DNA sequence is on record. Germline loops: CDR1 MDHEN, CDR2 SYDVKM. The CDR3 here is CASSLIRVSGANVLTF.

This clone is deemed medium-sized by its frequency. This chain links TRBV7-9 with TRBJ2-7; TCRdb proposes TRBD1, but this gene call is untestable without DNA. The CDR3 sequence is 14 residues long. There is no recorded DNA. Germline values: CDR1 SEHNR, CDR2 FQNEAQ (reference sequence). The chain's CDR3 is CASSWGQSSWEQYF.

CDR3 in amino acids: CASSLGDRDTDTQYF. This chain links TRBV11-3 with TRBJ2-3. The CDR3 is made up of 15 amino acids. Nucleotide data are not available. Germline CDR1 reads SGHNT; CDR2 reads YENEEA.

Its frequency marks this clone as medium-sized. V gene TRBV29-1 combines with J gene TRBJ1-2; as DNA is missing, the TRBD1 call by TCRdb cannot be tested. CDR1 and CDR2 from the germline V gene are SQVTM and ANQGSEA. This CDR3 contains 13 residues. Only the protein is on record. The CDR3: CSVERGPNYGYTF.

The chain couples TRBV9 to TRBJ1-2; the TRBD1 assignment by TCRdb is unverifiable without DNA. CDR3 length: 15 residues. No DNA sequence is on record. Germline V gene lookup returns CDR1 SGDLS and CDR2 YYNGEE. This CDR3 is CASSVGGRGTYGYTF.

This clone is classed as medium-sized by frequency. The gene calls are TRBV7-2 and TRBJ2-7. Germline values: CDR1 SGHTA, CDR2 FQGNSA. CDR3 length equals 12 residues. No DNA is listed. This chain's CDR3 is CASSFILHEQYF.

The V call is TRBV28, the J call TRBJ2-2; TCRdb selects TRBD1, and the lack of DNA leaves this call unchecked. Germline CDR1 and CDR2: MDHEN and SYDVKM. The CDR3 has 15 residues. No DNA was logged. CDR3: CASSLQAWNTGELFF. Drawing the rest from reference TRBV28 and TRBJ2-2, the complete variable domain is DVKVTQSSRYLVKRTGEKVFLECVQDMDHENMFWYRQDPGLGLRLIYFSYDVKMKEKGDIPEGYSVSREKKERFSLILESASTNQTSMYLCASSLQAWNTGELFFGEGSRLTVL.

This clone is labeled medium-sized based on frequency. The chain uses TRBV10-2 and TRBJ2-7; as DNA is missing, the TRBD2 call by TCRdb cannot be tested. Germline V lookup: CDR1 WSHSY, CDR2 SAAADI. The CDR3 extends over 13 amino acids. The entry carries no DNA sequence. CDR3 protein: CASTKAGNYEQYF.